The T cell receptor beta chain described here comes from a study of blood T cell repertoires in COVID-19. The assay was immunoSEQ multiplex PCR, and TCRdb's table has in-frame clones only and misses some. The repertoire includes roughly 250,000 clones, roughly nine tenths of them detected once, and 12% sits in the top ten. Germline lookup yields CDR1 GTSNPN and CDR2 SVGIG (reference sequence). The CDR3 has 13 amino acids. V lost 4 bases and J lost 7; bases outside the gene matches: 7. The sequencing sample was made of peripheral blood. V and J are TRBV30 and TRBJ2-1; TRBD2 agrees at 7 bases. The origin of this receptor is a woman aged 30 to 39 with COVID-19, enrolled during active disease. CDR3 coding DNA: TGTGCCTGGACCCGGGGGGTACCTAATGAGCAGTTCTTC. Protein sequence: CAWTRGVPNEQFF.